The 26 T cell receptor beta chains below come from one sample, sequenced in a study of cytomegalovirus exposure and HLA in healthy donors. The PCR had 60 Vbeta and 13 Jbeta primers. Here immunoSEQ multiplex PCR was the method, and the copy in TCRdb shows in-frame clones only, minus some. With some 34,000 clones in the sample, the ten largest clones hold 3% to 4%. The sequenced sample consisted of PBMCs. The source is a middle-aged man in good health and CMV-seronegative.

The chain joins TRBV4-2 to TRBJ2-3; D possibly corresponds to TRBD2 (6 bases). The CDR3 has 15 amino acids. Trimming cost V 0 bases and J 6 bases, with 13 bases left between them. Germline V lookup: CDR1 LGHNA, CDR2 YNFKEQ. This chain's CDR3 is CASSQDSAGRDTQYF. As DNA, the CDR3 is TGTGCCAGCAGCCAAGATTCGGCGGGGAGGGATACGCAGTATTTT.

The rearrangement links TRBV6-1 to TRBJ1-1; TRBD1 is a possible D gene (5 bases). V gave up 2 bases and J gave up 4 bases, with 11 bases separating them. CDR3 size: 14 residues. CDR1 is MNHNS, CDR2 SASEGT, per germline. CDR3 bases: TGTGCCAGCAGTGAAATGAGACAGCCCACTGAAGCTTTCTTT. As protein: CASSEMRQPTEAFF.

This chain links TRBV7-2 with TRBJ1-1; D is unclear. The V gene's germline CDR1 is SGHTA and CDR2 FQGNSA. Deletions cut 5 bases from V and 3 bases from J, with 7 bases between. This CDR3 comprises 12 residues. CDR3 region: CASSLLDTEAFF. CDR3 nucleotides: TGTGCCAGCAGCCTCTTAGACACTGAAGCTTTCTTT.

J is TRBJ2-1 and V is TRBV30, with a tentative D call TRBD1 (7 bases). Germline CDR1 is GTSNPN and CDR2 is SVGIG (reference sequence). The length of the CDR3 is 15 residues. The ends were cut back, 4 bases at V and 7 bases at J, with 20 bases in the middle. CDR3 nucleotides: TGTGCCTGGAAGGAGGGGGCCTCCCGTAAGAATGAGCAGTTCTTC. Its translation is CAWKEGASRKNEQFF.

Details on this clone: The junction and the germline gene differ at one end; a read error may be behind it. V usage is TRBV18 and J usage is TRBJ2-2, with 10 bases aligning to TRBD1. CDR1 and CDR2 from the germline V gene are KGHSH and LQKENI. The CDR3 spans 16 residues. CDR3 region: CASSPPGQGETGELFF. DNA of the CDR3: TGTGCCAGCTCGCCACCCGGACAGGGGGAAACCGGGGAGCTGTTTTTT.

The gene calls are TRBV29-1 and TRBJ1-1, with 7 bases matching TRBD1. Germline assignment: CDR1 SQVTM and CDR2 ANQGSEA. This CDR3 spans 11 amino acids. Unmatched junction bases numbered 3, after V lost 4 bases and J lost 7 bases. Here the CDR3 DNA reads TGCAGCGTTGTAGGGGGCATTGAAGCTTTCTTT. Its translation: CSVVGGIEAFF.

The chain has TRBV10-3 and TRBJ2-2, with TRBD2 matching 7 bases. Per the germline V gene, CDR1 is ENHRY and CDR2 is SYGVKD. The trim removed 9 bases at V and 5 bases at J, leaving 3 bases unmatched. The CDR3 is made up of 12 amino acids. The CDR3 loop reads CAIWEGTGELFF. The DNA of the CDR3 is TGTGCCATTTGGGAGGGTACCGGGGAGCTGTTTTTT.

This chain uses TRBV6-5 with TRBJ1-1, with TRBD1 matching over 7 bases. Trimming cost V 5 bases and J 3 bases; bases outside gene matches: 9. Germline assignment: CDR1 MNHEY and CDR2 SVGAGI. The CDR3 covers 15 residues. The CDR3 DNA reads TGTGCCAGCAGTCCCGTCGACAGGGCGGACACTGAAGCTTTCTTT. This gives the protein CASSPVDRADTEAFF.

This chain connects TRBV19 to TRBJ1-1, with 7 bases lining up with TRBD1. The germline V gene encodes CDR1 LNHDA and CDR2 SQIVND (reference sequence). CDR3 size: 14 residues. With V trimmed by 1 base and J by 5 bases, 4 bases remained unmatched. CDR3 sequence: CASSIVEGATEAFF. CDR3 DNA sequence: TGTGCCAGTAGTATAGTTGAGGGGGCTACTGAAGCTTTCTTT.

The V gene is TRBV6-5, the J gene TRBJ2-1, with 11 positions matching TRBD2. This CDR3 is built from 15 residues. The ends lost 0 bases at V and 8 bases at J; junction bases unmatched: 3. Germline-derived CDR1 and CDR2 are MNHEY and SVGAGI. CDR3 in amino acids: CASSYSSGRAHEQFF. The CDR3 nucleotides read TGTGCCAGCAGTTACTCTAGCGGGAGGGCCCATGAGCAGTTCTTC.

This chain joins TRBV6-6 and TRBJ2-3; 8 bases line up with TRBD1. Germline values: CDR1 MNHNY, CDR2 SVGAGI (reference sequence). Germline trimming cut 6 bases from V and 1 base from J; bases unmatched to any gene: 3. The CDR3 contains 14 residues. CDR3 loop: CASRPTGGTDTQYF. The CDR3, as DNA: TGTGCCAGCAGGCCGACAGGGGGCACAGATACGCAGTATTTT.

The rearrangement links TRBV30 to TRBJ2-5; possible D gene TRBD2, 5 bases. The germline V and J ends were trimmed by 1 base and 9 bases, with 9 bases remaining between them. Germline values: CDR1 GTSNPN, CDR2 SVGIG (reference sequence). This CDR3 has 11 residues. CDR3 DNA sequence: TGTGCCTGGAGTGACGGGGATCCCCAGTACTTC. Its translation: CAWSDGDPQYF. The variable domain in full, with the rest retrieved from reference TRBV30 and TRBJ2-5, is SQTIHQWPATLVQPVGSPLSLECTVEGTSNPNLYWYRQAAGRGLQLLFYSVGIGQISSEVPQNLSASRPQDRQFILSSKKLLLSDSGFYLCAWSDGDPQYFGPGTRLLVL.

V is TRBV25-1 and J is TRBJ1-1, with TRBD1 as a possible D gene (6 bases). The V and J ends lost 3 bases and 4 bases respectively, with 21 bases between them. The CDR3 length is 17 residues. Germline V CDR1 and CDR2: MGHDK, SYGVNS. The CDR3 loop reads CASSDCERGTVGTEAFF. The CDR3 coding sequence is TGTGCCAGCAGTGATTGCGAAAGGGGGACGGTGGGCACTGAAGCTTTCTTT.

V gene TRBV7-9 combines with J gene TRBJ2-1; 8 positions match TRBD2. This CDR3 is 16 amino acids long. After removal of 5 bases from V and 5 bases from J, the junction contained 11 bases not matched to a gene. Germline V lookup: CDR1 SEHNR, CDR2 FQNEAQ (reference sequence). CDR3 DNA sequence: TGTGCCAGCAGCGAGACGACTAGCGACACCGACAATGAGCAGTTCTTC. Translated: CASSETTSDTDNEQFF.

This chain uses TRBV4-3 with TRBJ2-3; 11 nucleotides agree with TRBD2. In germline, CDR1 is LGHNA, CDR2 YSLEER. Losses at the gene ends were 5 bases for V and 3 bases for J; bases not matched to a gene: 4. The CDR3 has 15 residues. The CDR3 DNA reads as TGCGCCAGCAGCAAGACTAGCGGGACGACAGATACGCAGTATTTT. This encodes CASSKTSGTTDTQYF.

V is TRBV6-1 and J is TRBJ1-5, with D unclear. Germline V gives CDR1 MNHNS, CDR2 SASEGT. This CDR3 is 14 amino acids long. V was cut by 2 bases and J by 2 bases, with 7 bases left in between. CDR3 protein: CASSEIGGNQPQHF. The CDR3 DNA sequence: TGTGCCAGCAGTGAAATCGGGGGCAATCAGCCCCAGCATTTT.

Points on this clone: The germline gene is not matched at one end of the junction; a read error may be the cause. DNA for the CDR3: TGTGCCAGCAGTGTAGACGGGACAAGAGAAAAACTGTTTTTT. It encodes CASSVDGTREKLFF. The V and J genes are TRBV9 and TRBJ1-4; D possibly corresponds to TRBD1 (6 bases). Germline V gene lookup returns CDR1 SGDLS and CDR2 YYNGEE. The CDR3 consists of 14 residues. Full variable domain (remainder filled in from reference TRBV9 and TRBJ1-4): DSGVTQTPKHLITATGQRVTLRCSPRSGDLSVYWYQQSLDQGLQFLIQYYNGEERAKGNILERFSAQQFPDLHSELNLSSLELGDSALYFCASSVDGTREKLFFGSGTQLSVL.

The chain employs TRBV27 and TRBJ2-7, with TRBD2 identical over 8 bases. Germline V gene lookup returns CDR1 MNHEY and CDR2 SMNVEV (reference sequence). With V trimmed by 5 bases and J by 3 bases, 6 bases remained unmatched. The CDR3 is made up of 14 amino acids. Here the CDR3 reads CASSGSLAGYEQYF. CDR3 DNA sequence: TGTGCCAGCAGTGGCTCCCTAGCGGGCTACGAGCAGTACTTC.

V and J are TRBV6-5 and TRBJ2-4; TRBD2 aligns across 7 bases. Losses at the gene ends were 8 bases for V and 8 bases for J; bases not matched to a gene: 12. This CDR3 contains 14 residues. Germline assignment: CDR1 MNHEY and CDR2 SVGAGI. CDR3 sequence: CASARTRRLDIQYF. In DNA form, the CDR3 reads TGTGCCAGCGCAAGGACTAGACGTTTGGACATTCAGTACTTC.

V usage is TRBV30 and J usage is TRBJ1-2, with D uncertain. Germline V CDR1 and CDR2: GTSNPN, SVGIG (reference sequence). V lost 0 bases, J lost 7 bases, and 12 bases lay in between. The CDR3 extends over 13 amino acids. CDR3 amino acids: CAWSVRHRGGYTF. The CDR3 DNA is TGTGCCTGGAGTGTTCGGCACCGGGGTGGCTACACCTTC.

The gene calls are TRBV11-2 and TRBJ2-3, with D uncertain. Trimming took 1 base from V and 6 from J, leaving 8 bases between them. The CDR3 is 13 amino acids. The germline CDR1 and CDR2 sequences are SGHAT and FQNNGV. CDR3 in DNA: TGTGCCAGCAGCTTAGTCAGTATGGATACGCAGTATTTT. Residues: CASSLVSMDTQYF.

The gene calls are TRBV7-2 and TRBJ2-7, with TRBD2 matching 8 bases. With 5 bases clipped from V and 0 bases from J, the junction kept 6 bases outside the gene matches. The CDR3 has 15 amino acids. Germline V lookup: CDR1 SGHTA, CDR2 FQGNSA. The CDR3 coding sequence is TGTGCCAGCAGCGGTAGCGGGGCGAGCTCCTACGAGCAGTACTTC. This gives the protein CASSGSGASSYEQYF.

The rearrangement joins TRBV7-2 to TRBJ1-1; D is possibly TRBD1 (6 bases). Trimming removed 6 bases at V and 0 bases at J, with 20 bases between. The CDR3 totals 17 residues. Germline CDR1 reads SGHTA; CDR2 reads FQGNSA. This chain's CDR3 is CASSHTLTGRMNTEAFF. CDR3 nucleotides: TGTGCCAGCAGTCATACACTAACAGGGAGAATGAACACTGAAGCTTTCTTT.

The V gene is TRBV5-1, the J gene TRBJ1-2, with 7 bases aligning to TRBD1. J was trimmed by 1 base and V by 4 bases; bases with no gene match: 10. Germline V gives CDR1 SGHRS, CDR2 YFSETQ. The CDR3 sequence is 16 residues long. The CDR3 bases are TGCGCCAGCAGCCCACTCGACAGGGACAGTAACTATGGCTACACCTTC. Its translation: CASSPLDRDSNYGYTF.

The chain combines TRBV30 with TRBJ1-1; the D gene is possibly TRBD1 (6 bases). The V end was cut by 8 bases, the J end by 11 bases, with 30 bases between. CDR1 and CDR2 from the germline V gene are GTSNPN and SVGIG (reference sequence). The CDR3 extends over 15 amino acids. The CDR3 region is CAGGGLPVSLGEAFF. The CDR3 DNA follows: TGTGCCGGGGGGGGGCTTCCCGTGTCTTTAGGAGAGGCTTTCTTT.

By frequency, this clone is medium-sized. The rearrangement uses TRBV2 and TRBJ1-1; no clear D. CDR3 length equals 13 residues. V shed 1 base and J shed 6 bases, with 9 bases lying between them. CDR1 SNHLY and CDR2 FYNNEI come from the germline V gene. In DNA, the CDR3 is TGTGCCAGCAGTGAAGGCGTGTTTCCTGAAGCTTTCTTT. Amino acid sequence: CASSEGVFPEAFF.